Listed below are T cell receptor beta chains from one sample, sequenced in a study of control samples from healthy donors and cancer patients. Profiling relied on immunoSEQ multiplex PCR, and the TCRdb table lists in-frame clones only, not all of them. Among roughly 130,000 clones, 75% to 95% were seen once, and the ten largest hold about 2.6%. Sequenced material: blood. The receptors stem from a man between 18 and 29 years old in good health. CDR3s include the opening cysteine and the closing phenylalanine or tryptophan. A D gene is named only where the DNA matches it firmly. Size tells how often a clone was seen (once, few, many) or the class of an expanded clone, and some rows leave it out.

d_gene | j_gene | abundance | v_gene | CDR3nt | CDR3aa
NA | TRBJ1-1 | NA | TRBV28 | TGTGCCAGCAGTTTAAAGGGGCGGGCTGAAGCTTTCTTT | CASSLKGRAEAFF
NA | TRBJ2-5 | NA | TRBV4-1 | TGCGCCAGCAGCCAAGTTCGGTGGGAGACCCAGTACTTC | CASSQVRWETQYF
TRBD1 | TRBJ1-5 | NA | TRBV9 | TGTGCCAGCAGCGGCTCGGGACAGGGGAATCAGCCCCAGCATTTT | CASSGSGQGNQPQHF
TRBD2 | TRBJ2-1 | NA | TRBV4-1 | TGCGCCAGCAGCCAAGGGGTTAGCGGGGTAACTAACGGTGAGCAGTTCTTC | CASSQGVSGVTNGEQFF
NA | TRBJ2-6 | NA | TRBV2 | TGTGCCAGCAGTGTACGGGGGGCAACCTCTGGGGCCAACGTCCTGACTTTC | CASSVRGATSGANVLTF
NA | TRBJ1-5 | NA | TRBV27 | TGTGCCAGTCTTCTCCGGGACAGCAATCAGCCCCAGCATTTT | CASLLRDSNQPQHF
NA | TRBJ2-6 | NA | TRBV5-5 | TGTGCCAGCGGTCCGGACCCTGGGGCCAACGTCCTGACTTTC | CASGPDPGANVLTF
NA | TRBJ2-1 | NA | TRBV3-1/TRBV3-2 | TGTGCCAGCAGCCTTGACTTAAACAATGAGCAGTTCTTC | CASSLDLNNEQFF
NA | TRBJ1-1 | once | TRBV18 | TGTGCCAGCTCACCACAGGGAGGGTACACTGAAGCTTTCTTT | CASSPQGGYTEAFF
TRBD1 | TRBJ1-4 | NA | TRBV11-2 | TGTGCCAGCAGCCTACAGGGGATGGGTAATGAAAAACTGTTTTTT | CASSLQGMGNEKLFF
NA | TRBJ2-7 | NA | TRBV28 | TGTGCCACATCGGATCTAGAGGGGGGCGACTACGAGCAGTACTTC | CATSDLEGGDYEQYF
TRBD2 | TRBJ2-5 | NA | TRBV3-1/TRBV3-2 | TGTGCCAGCAGCCAAGATTGGGGGGGGGACCAGACCCAGTACTTC | CASSQDWGGDQTQYF
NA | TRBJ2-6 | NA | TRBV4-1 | TGCGCCAGCAGCCCGGTCGTGCTCTCTGGGGCCAACGTCCTGACTTTC | CASSPVVLSGANVLTF
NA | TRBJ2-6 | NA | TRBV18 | TGTGCCAGCTCACCAGAGGTCTCTGGGGCCAACGTCCTGACTTTC | CASSPEVSGANVLTF
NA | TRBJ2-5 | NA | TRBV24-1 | TGTGCCACCAGTGAGCCGAGTACCGAATCGGAGACCCAGTACTTC | CATSEPSTESETQYF
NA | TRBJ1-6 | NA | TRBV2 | TGTGCCACCCTCTTCACCGATTCACCCCTCCACTTT | CATLFTDSPLHF
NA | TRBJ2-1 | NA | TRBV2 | TGTGCCAGCAAGGTGGTGGGAGAGCAGTTCTTC | CASKVVGEQFF
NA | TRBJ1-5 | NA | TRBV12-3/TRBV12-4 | TGTGCCAGCAGCCTGGGGGGGCCCCAGCATTTT | CASSLGGPQHF
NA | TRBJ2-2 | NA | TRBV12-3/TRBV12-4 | TGTGCCAGCAGTCGTCAGGGAAGCGGGGAGCTGTTTTTT | CASSRQGSGELFF
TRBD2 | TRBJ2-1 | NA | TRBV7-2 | TGTGCCAGCAGCCCCGGGGCTAGCGGGGCCAGCAATGAGCAGTTCTTC | CASSPGASGASNEQFF
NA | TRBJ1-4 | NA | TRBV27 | TGTGCCAGCAGTTTGCGGGGTAACAATGAAAAACTGTTTTTT | CASSLRGNNEKLFF
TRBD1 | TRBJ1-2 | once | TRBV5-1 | TGCGCCAGCAGCTTGGGACAGGGGTTCGATGGCTACACCTTC | CASSLGQGFDGYTF
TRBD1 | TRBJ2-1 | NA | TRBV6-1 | TGTGCCAGCAGTGACCCCGGGACAGCCTACAATGAGCAGTTCTTC | CASSDPGTAYNEQFF
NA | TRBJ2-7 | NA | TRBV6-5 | TGTGCCAGCAGTTATGCCGGAGCCCGATTTTACGAGCAGTACTTC | CASSYAGARFYEQYF
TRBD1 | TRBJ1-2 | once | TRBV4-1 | TGCGCCAGCAGCCAACAGGGGGCCACCGTCTATGGCTACACCTTC | CASSQQGATVYGYTF
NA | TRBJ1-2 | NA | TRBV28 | TGTGCCAGCAGCCCACCTCCCCCCTATGGCTACACCTTC | CASSPPPPYGYTF
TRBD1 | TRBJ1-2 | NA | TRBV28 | TGTGCCAGCAGTTTAGAACAGGGGGCCGGTGGCTACACCTTC | CASSLEQGAGGYTF
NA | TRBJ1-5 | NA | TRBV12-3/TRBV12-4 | TGTGCCAGCAGTTTGACCCAAGGGCAGCCCCAGCATTTT | CASSLTQGQPQHF
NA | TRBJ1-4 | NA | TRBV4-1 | TGCGCCAGCAGCCAGCCATTGTCCGGAGGATCGGAAAAACTGTTTTTT | CASSQPLSGGSEKLFF
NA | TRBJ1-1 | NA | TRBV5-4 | TGTGCCAGCAGCTTGTCGGGCAGGAGAACTGAAGCTTTCTTT | CASSLSGRRTEAFF
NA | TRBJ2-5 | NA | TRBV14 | TGTGCCAGCAACAGGATGGAAGAGACCCAGTACTTC | CASNRMEETQYF
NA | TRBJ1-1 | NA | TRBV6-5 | TGTGCCAGCAGTTCTACGTTGAACACTGAAGCTTTCTTT | CASSSTLNTEAFF
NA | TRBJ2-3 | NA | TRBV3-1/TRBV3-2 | TGTGCCAGCTCGGGGCCAGATACGCAGTATTTT | CASSGPDTQYF
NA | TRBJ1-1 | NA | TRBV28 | TGTGCCAGCAGTTTAAGTCGGCCGATGAACACTGAAGCTTTCTTT | CASSLSRPMNTEAFF
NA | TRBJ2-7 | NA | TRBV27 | TGTGCCAGCAAAGTCCGGGGGCCGGGCGAGCAGTACTTC | CASKVRGPGEQYF
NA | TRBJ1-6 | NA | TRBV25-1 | TGTGCCAGCAGTGAATATCTAGTGGCAGACTATTCACCCCTCCACTTT | CASSEYLVADYSPLHF
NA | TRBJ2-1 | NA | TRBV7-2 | TGTGCCAGCAGCTTAGCGGTCGTCGGCGGGATACAGAAGAAGACCTACAATGAGCAGTTCTTC | CASSLAVVGGIQKKTYNEQFF
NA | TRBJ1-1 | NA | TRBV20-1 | TGCAGCCTGTTCTCGCAAACCGAAGCTTTCTTT | CSLFSQTEAFF
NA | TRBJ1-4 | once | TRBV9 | TGTGCCAGCAGCGTCGACGCAACTAATGAAAAACTGTTTTTT | CASSVDATNEKLFF
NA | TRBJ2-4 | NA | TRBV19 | TGTGCCAGTAGTATATCTCACAGGGTCGGAAGCATTCAGTACTTC | CASSISHRVGSIQYF
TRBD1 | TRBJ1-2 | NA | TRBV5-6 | TGTGCCAGCAGCGCCGGACAGGTCCTTAACTATGGCTACACCTTC | CASSAGQVLNYGYTF
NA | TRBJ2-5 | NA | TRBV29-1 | TGCAGCGTTGAAGACCCGGGGACTGGGGAGACCCAGTACTTC | CSVEDPGTGETQYF
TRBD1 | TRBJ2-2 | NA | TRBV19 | TGTGCCAGTATTGGACAGGAGGTCACCGGGGAGCTGTTTTTT | CASIGQEVTGELFF
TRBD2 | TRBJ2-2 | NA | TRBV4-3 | TGCGCCAGCAGCCAAGATGCGAGCGGGAGAAAGAACACCGGGGAGCTGTTTTTT | CASSQDASGRKNTGELFF